This is a list of T cell receptor beta chains from one sample in a study of shared T cell receptors in the human thymus. Only in-frame clones appear in the TCRdb table, and some are missing; sequencing was by immunoSEQ multiplex PCR. The sample has fewer than 700,000 clones, approximately 90% seen once. The same data also went into a second study, on human thymus T cells.

The sequenced sample consisted of thymocytes. These receptors all come from a boy in the first two years of life with a congenital heart defect. Each CDR3 is given with its conserved first and last residue. The order of the fields is V gene, D gene, CDR3 length, J gene, clone size, CDR3 DNA, CDR3 protein. D genes are given only for firm matches. Rows give clone size only sometimes, using once, few, many, or a class for an expanded clone.

v_gene: TRBV25-1
d_gene: TRBD2
len: 14
j_gene: TRBJ2-1
abundance: .
CDR3nt: TGTGCCAGCAGCCGCGGGGGGTCCTACAATGAGCAGTTCTTC
CDR3aa: CASSRGGSYNEQFF

v_gene: TRBV30
d_gene: TRBD2
len: 13
j_gene: TRBJ2-1
abundance: .
CDR3nt: TGTGCCTGGCGGGGCGGGAGGGCCAATGAGCAGTTCTTC
CDR3aa: CAWRGGRANEQFF

v_gene: TRBV11-3
d_gene: TRBD2
len: 16
j_gene: TRBJ2-7
abundance: .
CDR3nt: TGTGCCAGCAGCTTAGATCGGGGCGGGGGGTGCTCCGAGCAGTACTTC
CDR3aa: CASSLDRGGGCSEQYF

v_gene: TRBV5-1
d_gene: .
len: 14
j_gene: TRBJ1-2
abundance: .
CDR3nt: TGCGCCAGCAGCCCACTGGACTGGACCTATGGCTACACCTTC
CDR3aa: CASSPLDWTYGYTF

v_gene: TRBV27
d_gene: .
len: 13
j_gene: TRBJ2-3
abundance: .
CDR3nt: TGTGCCAGCAGAGAGATAGCGGCAGATACGCAGTATTTT
CDR3aa: CASREIAADTQYF

v_gene: TRBV6-1
d_gene: TRBD1
len: 16
j_gene: TRBJ2-2
abundance: once
CDR3nt: TGTGCCAGCAGTGAGGCACAAGGGGGCACCACCGGGGAGCTGTTTTTT
CDR3aa: CASSEAQGGTTGELFF

v_gene: TRBV15
d_gene: .
len: 17
j_gene: TRBJ2-3
abundance: once
CDR3nt: TGTGCCACCAGCAGGTCGCCCGGGGGGCCTAGCACAGATACGCAGTATTTT
CDR3aa: CATSRSPGGPSTDTQYF

v_gene: TRBV6-4
d_gene: .
len: 16
j_gene: TRBJ1-5
abundance: .
CDR3nt: TGTGCCAGCAGTGCGTTCGTCTCCCAGGGCAATCAGCCCCAGCATTTT
CDR3aa: CASSAFVSQGNQPQHF

v_gene: TRBV18
d_gene: TRBD2
len: 19
j_gene: TRBJ2-2
abundance: .
CDR3nt: TGTGCCAGCTCACCGGGAGAACTAGCGGGAGGGCCGCACACCGGGGAGCTGTTTTTT
CDR3aa: CASSPGELAGGPHTGELFF

v_gene: TRBV27
d_gene: .
len: 14
j_gene: TRBJ2-7
abundance: .
CDR3nt: TGTGCCAGCAGCCCCGGGGTGGGGTCGTGGGAGCAGTACTTC
CDR3aa: CASSPGVGSWEQYF

v_gene: TRBV6-1
d_gene: .
len: 13
j_gene: TRBJ2-1
abundance: .
CDR3nt: TGTGCCAGCACCGAAAGCGGCTACAATGAGCAGTTCTTC
CDR3aa: CASTESGYNEQFF

v_gene: TRBV15
d_gene: TRBD2
len: 18
j_gene: TRBJ2-1
abundance: few
CDR3nt: TGTGCCACCAGCAGAGGAGAGCGGGAGGGCAGCTCCTACAATGAGCAGTTCTTC
CDR3aa: CATSRGEREGSSYNEQFF

v_gene: TRBV18
d_gene: TRBD2
len: 15
j_gene: TRBJ2-3
abundance: .
CDR3nt: TGTGCCAGCTCCCAGAGGCGGGAGACGGGAGATACGCAGTATTTT
CDR3aa: CASSQRRETGDTQYF

v_gene: TRBV18
d_gene: .
len: 20
j_gene: TRBJ2-5
abundance: .
CDR3nt: TGTGCCAGCTCACCACGTCGGGATCGGGGGATGGCTAGCGCGCTCGAGACCCAGTACTTC
CDR3aa: CASSPRRDRGMASALETQYF

v_gene: TRBV25-1
d_gene: TRBD2
len: 18
j_gene: TRBJ2-1
abundance: .
CDR3nt: TGTGCCAGCAGGGAACCCCTGACTAGCGGGCCCTCCTACAATGAGCAGTTCTTC
CDR3aa: CASREPLTSGPSYNEQFF

v_gene: TRBV10-1
d_gene: TRBD1
len: 18
j_gene: TRBJ1-1
abundance: .
CDR3nt: TGCGCCAGCAGTGGGATCGGACAGGGGAGTACCGCGAACACTGAAGCTTTCTTT
CDR3aa: CASSGIGQGSTANTEAFF

v_gene: TRBV7-2
d_gene: .
len: 18
j_gene: TRBJ1-5
abundance: .
CDR3nt: TGTGCCAGCAGCTTAGCGGGGAGAGGGAGGGATAGCAATCAGCCCCAGCATTTT
CDR3aa: CASSLAGRGRDSNQPQHF

v_gene: TRBV9
d_gene: .
len: 14
j_gene: TRBJ1-2
abundance: .
CDR3nt: TGTGCCAGCAGCGTAGCGGGGTTGGGCTATGGCTACACCTTC
CDR3aa: CASSVAGLGYGYTF

v_gene: TRBV19
d_gene: .
len: 15
j_gene: TRBJ1-3
abundance: once
CDR3nt: TGTGCCAGTAGTATGACAGGACACTCTGGAAACACCATATATTTT
CDR3aa: CASSMTGHSGNTIYF

v_gene: TRBV5-1
d_gene: TRBD1
len: 12
j_gene: TRBJ2-7
abundance: .
CDR3nt: TGCGCCAGCAGTCTAACAGGGGGAGAGCAGTACTTC
CDR3aa: CASSLTGGEQYF

v_gene: TRBV18
d_gene: TRBD1
len: 16
j_gene: TRBJ1-5
abundance: .
CDR3nt: TGTGCCAGCTCACCGACAAACCACCGGGACAGACAGCCCCAGCATTTT
CDR3aa: CASSPTNHRDRQPQHF

v_gene: TRBV21-1
d_gene: .
len: 15
j_gene: TRBJ2-5
abundance: .
CDR3nt: TGTGCCAGCAGCCCCGAAAGCGGGACCCAAGAGACCCAGTACTTC
CDR3aa: CASSPESGTQETQYF

v_gene: TRBV27
d_gene: .
len: 15
j_gene: TRBJ1-2
abundance: few
CDR3nt: TGTGCCAGCAGTCCCCACCGGGGGGGGGTCTATGGCTACACCTTC
CDR3aa: CASSPHRGGVYGYTF

v_gene: TRBV19
d_gene: .
len: 15
j_gene: TRBJ1-2
abundance: few
CDR3nt: TGTGCCAGTAGTCCCGGGACTAGCTCTAACTATGGCTACACCTTC
CDR3aa: CASSPGTSSNYGYTF

v_gene: TRBV6-5
d_gene: TRBD2
len: 15
j_gene: TRBJ2-7
abundance: .
CDR3nt: TGTGCCAGCAGGCCCCGGGGCGGGGGATACTACGAGCAGTACTTC
CDR3aa: CASRPRGGGYYEQYF

v_gene: TRBV19
d_gene: .
len: 15
j_gene: TRBJ1-5
abundance: .
CDR3nt: TGTGCCAGTAGTATAGGGGAGACTAGCAATCAGCCCCAGCATTTT
CDR3aa: CASSIGETSNQPQHF

v_gene: TRBV9
d_gene: .
len: 15
j_gene: TRBJ2-3
abundance: .
CDR3nt: TGTGCCAGCAGCGTAGGCTACCCCAAACGTGATACGCAGTATTTT
CDR3aa: CASSVGYPKRDTQYF

v_gene: TRBV6-5
d_gene: .
len: 13
j_gene: TRBJ1-2
abundance: .
CDR3nt: TGTGCCAGCAGGCGAACGACTAACTATGGCTACACCTTC
CDR3aa: CASRRTTNYGYTF

v_gene: TRBV4-1
d_gene: .
len: 18
j_gene: TRBJ1-2
abundance: .
CDR3nt: TGCGCCAGCAGCCCCAGCTCTTCCAACACTAAGACTCGGTATGGCTACACCTTC
CDR3aa: CASSPSSSNTKTRYGYTF

v_gene: TRBV18
d_gene: .
len: 16
j_gene: TRBJ2-1
abundance: once
CDR3nt: TGTGCCAGCTCACCTAGAGGGACCCAGGGGGGTCATGAGCAGTTCTTC
CDR3aa: CASSPRGTQGGHEQFF

v_gene: TRBV14
d_gene: TRBD2
len: 19
j_gene: TRBJ2-1
abundance: .
CDR3nt: TGTGCCAGCAGCCAAGATCCTCTAGCGGGAGTCTTTTCCTACAATGAGCAGTTCTTC
CDR3aa: CASSQDPLAGVFSYNEQFF

v_gene: TRBV6-6
d_gene: TRBD2
len: 13
j_gene: TRBJ2-1
abundance: .
CDR3nt: TGTGCCAGCGGGGCTAGCGGGAGCGATGAGCAGTTCTTC
CDR3aa: CASGASGSDEQFF

v_gene: TRBV5-1
d_gene: TRBD2
len: 17
j_gene: TRBJ2-1
abundance: .
CDR3nt: TGCGCCAGCAGCTTGACTGACACGGGACTAGCGTACAATGAGCAGTTCTTC
CDR3aa: CASSLTDTGLAYNEQFF

v_gene: TRBV27
d_gene: .
len: 15
j_gene: TRBJ2-1
abundance: .
CDR3nt: TGTGCCAGCAGTTTCAGCGGATCTAGCTACAATGAGCAGTTCTTC
CDR3aa: CASSFSGSSYNEQFF

v_gene: TRBV5-4
d_gene: TRBD1
len: 17
j_gene: TRBJ2-5
abundance: .
CDR3nt: TGTGCCAGCAGCTTGACTATACAGGGGGCGAGGGAGGAGACCCAGTACTTC
CDR3aa: CASSLTIQGAREETQYF

v_gene: TRBV11-3
d_gene: .
len: 13
j_gene: TRBJ2-7
abundance: .
CDR3nt: TGTGCCAGCAGCTTATATCGTTCCTACGAGCAGTACTTC
CDR3aa: CASSLYRSYEQYF

v_gene: TRBV10-3
d_gene: TRBD2
len: 19
j_gene: TRBJ2-4
abundance: .
CDR3nt: TGTGCCATCAGTGAGTCGTGGTGGGCTAGCGGACTAGCCAAAAACATTCAGTACTTC
CDR3aa: CAISESWWASGLAKNIQYF

v_gene: TRBV7-4
d_gene: TRBD2
len: 19
j_gene: TRBJ2-3
abundance: .
CDR3nt: TGTGCCAGCAGCAGTAGGAGGTCTAGCGGGAGCCTAGGTACAGATACGCAGTATTTT
CDR3aa: CASSSRRSSGSLGTDTQYF

v_gene: TRBV5-1
d_gene: TRBD2
len: 17
j_gene: TRBJ2-1
abundance: once
CDR3nt: TGCGCCAGCAGCTTGGTGGCTAGCGGGAGGTACCACAATGAGCAGTTCTTC
CDR3aa: CASSLVASGRYHNEQFF

v_gene: TRBV27
d_gene: TRBD1
len: 17
j_gene: TRBJ2-3
abundance: .
CDR3nt: TGTGCCAGCAGTTTACCTCCCAGGGGGTCTAGCACAGATACGCAGTATTTT
CDR3aa: CASSLPPRGSSTDTQYF

v_gene: TRBV9
d_gene: .
len: 12
j_gene: TRBJ2-1
abundance: .
CDR3nt: TGTGCCAGCAGCCCAGGCGCCAATGAGCAGTTCTTC
CDR3aa: CASSPGANEQFF

v_gene: TRBV9
d_gene: .
len: 19
j_gene: TRBJ1-1
abundance: .
CDR3nt: TGTGCCAGCAGCGTAGTCTCAACGGGCAGGGGAAAATCTGACACTGAAGCTTTCTTT
CDR3aa: CASSVVSTGRGKSDTEAFF

v_gene: TRBV6-5
d_gene: .
len: 16
j_gene: TRBJ2-1
abundance: .
CDR3nt: TGTGCCAGCAGTTACTTGTGGGCTAGCGATTACAATGAGCAGTTCTTC
CDR3aa: CASSYLWASDYNEQFF

v_gene: TRBV30
d_gene: .
len: 14
j_gene: TRBJ2-1
abundance: .
CDR3nt: TGTGCCTGGAGTGTCCCCGGCTCCTACAATGAGCAGTTCTTC
CDR3aa: CAWSVPGSYNEQFF

v_gene: TRBV27
d_gene: TRBD2
len: 17
j_gene: TRBJ2-5
abundance: .
CDR3nt: TGTGCCAGCAGTTTACGGGTGACGGCGGGGGAGGAGGAGACCCAGTACTTC
CDR3aa: CASSLRVTAGEEETQYF

v_gene: TRBV14
d_gene: .
len: 10
j_gene: TRBJ2-7
abundance: .
CDR3nt: TGTGCCAGCCTACCCTACGAGCAGTACTTC
CDR3aa: CASLPYEQYF

v_gene: TRBV7-9
d_gene: TRBD2
len: 19
j_gene: TRBJ2-1
abundance: once
CDR3nt: TGTGCCAGCAGACCTGCCACCTTAGCGGGAGGGAAGTTTGACAATGAGCAGTTCTTC
CDR3aa: CASRPATLAGGKFDNEQFF

v_gene: TRBV2
d_gene: .
len: 14
j_gene: TRBJ2-4
abundance: .
CDR3nt: TGTGCCAGCAGTACTGACTTTACCAAAAACATTCAGTACTTC
CDR3aa: CASSTDFTKNIQYF

v_gene: TRBV27
d_gene: .
len: 13
j_gene: TRBJ1-6
abundance: .
CDR3nt: TGTGCCAGCTGTCGGGGATTTAATTCACCCCTCCACTTT
CDR3aa: CASCRGFNSPLHF

v_gene: TRBV30
d_gene: TRBD2
len: 16
j_gene: TRBJ2-7
abundance: .
CDR3nt: TGTGCCTGGAGCCAACTGGGACTAGCGGGAGTATACGAGCAGTACTTC
CDR3aa: CAWSQLGLAGVYEQYF

v_gene: TRBV27
d_gene: TRBD2
len: 17
j_gene: TRBJ2-1
abundance: .
CDR3nt: TGTGCCAGCAGTTTGAGAGGGCGGGAGGCCCTTTACAATGAGCAGTTCTTC
CDR3aa: CASSLRGREALYNEQFF

v_gene: TRBV9
d_gene: .
len: 15
j_gene: TRBJ1-3
abundance: .
CDR3nt: TGTGCCAGCAGCGCCTGGGCGAACTCTGGAAACACCATATATTTT
CDR3aa: CASSAWANSGNTIYF

v_gene: TRBV4-1
d_gene: TRBD2
len: 18
j_gene: TRBJ2-1
abundance: .
CDR3nt: TGCGCCAGCAGCCAAGATCGGGATAGCGGGATCCTGTACAATGAGCAGTTCTTC
CDR3aa: CASSQDRDSGILYNEQFF

v_gene: TRBV27
d_gene: TRBD2
len: 17
j_gene: TRBJ2-1
abundance: .
CDR3nt: TGTGCCAGCAGTCCCCGCCTACTAGCGGGAGGGCCCTATGAGCAGTTCTTC
CDR3aa: CASSPRLLAGGPYEQFF

v_gene: TRBV7-8
d_gene: .
len: 15
j_gene: TRBJ2-3
abundance: .
CDR3nt: TGTGCCAGCAGCGAACCTTTACCGGGCACAGATACGCAGTATTTT
CDR3aa: CASSEPLPGTDTQYF

v_gene: TRBV6-6
d_gene: .
len: 15
j_gene: TRBJ1-2
abundance: .
CDR3nt: TGTGCCAGCAGTACCCCATGGGCTTCCTACTATGGCTACACCTTC
CDR3aa: CASSTPWASYYGYTF

v_gene: TRBV5-6
d_gene: .
len: 15
j_gene: TRBJ2-7
abundance: .
CDR3nt: TGTGCCAGTCAGTCTCTTCACAGGGAGCCCTACGAGCAGTACTTC
CDR3aa: CASQSLHREPYEQYF

v_gene: TRBV19
d_gene: TRBD1
len: 14
j_gene: TRBJ1-2
abundance: once
CDR3nt: TGTGCCAGTAGGGCGAACGAGGGGGCTGGTGGCTACACCTTC
CDR3aa: CASRANEGAGGYTF

v_gene: TRBV4-1
d_gene: .
len: 17
j_gene: TRBJ1-1
abundance: .
CDR3nt: TGCGCCAGCAGCCAAGATTCAGTCCGACAGGCTTACACTGAAGCTTTCTTT
CDR3aa: CASSQDSVRQAYTEAFF

v_gene: TRBV5-1
d_gene: TRBD2
len: 20
j_gene: TRBJ2-3
abundance: .
CDR3nt: TGCGCCAGCAGCTTGCAGCGGGAGGGTCCCGAAGGATCGGCTCCAGATACGCAGTATTTT
CDR3aa: CASSLQREGPEGSAPDTQYF